The T cell receptor (beta chain) described here comes from a study of T-cell reconstitution after alpha-beta-depleted transplantation in children. Notes on the study in general: At around two months after transplant, the alpha-beta T cells were reportedly derived from several hundred expanded clones that came from non-depleted graft cells. Several patients had high TCRbeta diversity at day 60; it came from surviving recipient T cells and thymic progenitors. After one year, T-cell counts and TCRbeta diversity mostly came from new T cells.

This clonotype occurred many times. Its antigen is unknown. Researchers prepared the TCRbeta library using unique molecular identifiers, the study reports. Each CDR3 protein gets one entry after TCRdb re-called the PCR reads with MiXCR. The data contain 670,000 or so distinct CDR3 sequences, around 12% of them singletons. There are 16 residues in the CDR3. Germline loops: CDR1 SGHRS, CDR2 YFSETQ. J was trimmed by 7 bases and V by 4 bases; bases with no gene match: 10. The V and J genes are TRBV5-1 and TRBJ1-4; 10 positions agree with TRBD1. The clonotype originates from a girl aged 2-9 years with congenital amegakaryocytic thrombocytopenia, due to receive a stem cell transplant. The sample was PBMCs, taken before TCRalphabeta/CD19-depleted stem cell transplant. In nucleotides, the CDR3 is TGCGCCAGCAGCATCGGGACAGGGGATGTAACTGAAAAACTGTTTTTT. It yields the protein CASSIGTGDVTEKLFF.